This T cell receptor beta chain emerged from a study of blood T cell repertoires in COVID-19. Study background: There were acute and convalescent COVID-19 samples, and they came from the United States, Italy and Spain. PBMCs, B-cell-depleted T cells, or T cells provided the cDNA or gDNA that made up the material.

Authors' methods: Amplification of reference gene primers was used by the study to estimate nucleated cell counts. Some clones are missing from TCRdb's copy, which holds only in-frame ones; the method was immunoSEQ multiplex PCR. V, J and clone size are those of that table, while D and trimming were read from the DNA. In the table there are approximately 140,000 clones, around 85% of which are singletons. The CDR3 runs 16 residues. The ends lost 4 bases at V and 8 bases at J; junction bases unmatched: 7. Looked up from germline, CDR1 is LNHDA and CDR2 is SQIVND (reference sequence). The origin of this receptor is a man between 65 and 85 years old with acute or convalescent COVID-19. Source material: peripheral blood. The chain recombines TRBV19 with TRBJ2-1, with 14 positions matching TRBD2. Written as DNA, the CDR3 is TGTGCCAGTAGTACCGGGACTAGCGGGAGTATGCATGAGCAGTTCTTC. This sequence encodes CASSTGTSGSMHEQFF.